The 20 T cell receptor beta chains reported below all come from one sample, sequenced in a study of OX40 agonist ivuxolimab in advanced cancers. Assay: immunoSEQ multiplex PCR; the TCRdb copy retains only in-frame clones and omits some. There are 20,000 or so clones in the sample; 84% occur only once, and 30% to 35% lies in the top ten. Sample: CD4+ or CD8+ T cells sorted from blood, taken in a trial of the OX40 agonist ivuxolimab. The source is an adult with an advanced solid tumor such as melanoma, head and neck, liver or kidney cancer.

The chain links TRBV19 to TRBJ1-5, with unresolved D. Germline V lookup: CDR1 LNHDA, CDR2 SQIVND (reference sequence). The CDR3 consists of 12 residues. Trimming removed 1 base from V and 6 bases from J, with 4 bases in between. Here the CDR3 DNA reads TGTGCCAGTAGTATAGTAGGTCAGCCCCAGCATTTT. Translating it yields CASSIVGQPQHF.

V and J are TRBV2 and TRBJ2-7; the D gene is possibly TRBD1 (6 bases). Germline V gives CDR1 SNHLY, CDR2 FYNNEI. The CDR3 has 13 residues. V gave up 6 bases and J gave up 0 bases, with 9 bases separating them. The CDR3 nucleotides are TGTGCCAGCAGGGACAGTAACTCCTACGAGCAGTACTTC. Translation gives CASRDSNSYEQYF.

The CDR3 here is CASSRTSILNTEAFF. The CDR3 DNA sequence: TGTGCCAGCAGCCGAACTTCCATACTGAACACTGAAGCTTTCTTT. The chain recombines TRBV11-2 with TRBJ1-1; D is ambiguous. Trimming took off 5 bases at V and 0 bases at J, with 13 bases between the two ends. There are 15 residues in the CDR3. The V gene's germline CDR1 is SGHAT and CDR2 FQNNGV.

The V gene is TRBV2, the J gene TRBJ1-4, with unresolved D. Looked up from germline, CDR1 is SNHLY and CDR2 is FYNNEI. This CDR3 has 11 residues. The ends were cut back, 8 bases at V and 3 bases at J, with 4 bases in the middle. The DNA for the CDR3 is TGTGCCAGCTTTGCTAATGAAAAACTGTTTTTT. It is translated as CASFANEKLFF.

The V and J genes are TRBV4-2 and TRBJ2-1, with 7 bases lining up with TRBD2. The V gene's germline CDR1 is LGHNA and CDR2 YNFKEQ. V was clipped by 1 base and J by 8 bases; unmatched bases: 8. The CDR3 has 15 amino acids. The CDR3 sequence is CASSQASGEGHEQFF. CDR3 nucleotide sequence: TGTGCCAGCAGCCAAGCCAGCGGGGAGGGCCATGAGCAGTTCTTC.

The CDR3 DNA follows: TGCGCCAGCAGCCCAGGTACAGGGGGCGAAGAGACCCAGTACTTC. Its translation: CASSPGTGGEETQYF. The genes are TRBV5-1 and TRBJ2-5, with 9 bases aligning to TRBD1. The germline V gene encodes CDR1 SGHRS and CDR2 YFSETQ. This CDR3 comprises 15 residues. The V segment lost 4 bases and the J segment 3 bases; nucleotides outside the gene matches: 7.

This chain links TRBV7-9 with TRBJ1-1; D is ambiguous. Germline CDR1 reads SEHNR; CDR2 reads FQNEAQ (reference sequence). The germline V and J ends were trimmed by 10 bases and 1 base, with 7 bases remaining between them. CDR3 length: 11 amino acids. CDR3 nucleotide sequence: TGTGCCACCGGGGAGAACACTGAAGCTTTCTTT. This encodes CATGENTEAFF.

This chain connects TRBV14 to TRBJ2-7; D possibly matches TRBD1 or TRBD2 (5 bases each). Trimming cost V 4 bases and J 7 bases, with 17 bases left between them. The V gene's germline CDR1 is SGHDN and CDR2 FVKESK. The CDR3 totals 14 residues. CDR3 in amino acids: CASSLTRGPREQYF. CDR3 coding DNA: TGTGCCAGCAGCCTTACTAGGGGTCCTCGGGAGCAGTACTTC. The whole variable domain, remainder taken from reference TRBV14 and TRBJ2-7, is EAGVTQFPSHSVIEKGQTVTLRCDPISGHDNLYWYRRVMGKEIKFLLHFVKESKQDESGMPNNRFLAERTGGTYSTLKVQPAELEDSGVYFCASSLTRGPREQYFGPGTRLTVT.

The rearrangement links TRBV7-8 to TRBJ2-7; D not certain. Germline-derived CDR1 and CDR2 are SGHVS and FQNEAQ. V lost 5 bases and J 0 bases, leaving 20 bases between the germline ends. The CDR3 has 17 residues. As DNA, the CDR3 is TGTGCCAGCAGCCCCAGATCGACACTAACGAGCTCCTACGAGCAGTACTTC. It yields the protein CASSPRSTLTSSYEQYF.

J is TRBJ2-7 and V is TRBV7-9; D not certain. The CDR3 is 16 amino acids. Germline assignment: CDR1 SEHNR and CDR2 FQNEAQ (reference sequence). The V gene lost 4 bases and the J gene lost 0 bases, with 16 bases spanning the gap. The CDR3 nucleotides read TGTGCCAGCAGCTCAAGTGAGGATCTGCGCTCCTACGAGCAGTACTTC. As protein: CASSSSEDLRSYEQYF.

This sequence joins TRBV5-8 and TRBJ2-7; 9 bases match TRBD1. Germline V gene lookup returns CDR1 SGHTS and CDR2 YDEGEE. The CDR3 is 15 amino acids. The J segment lost 6 bases and the V segment lost 7 bases, leaving 14 bases of the junction unmatched. CDR3 amino acids: CASRSSGTGPSEQYF. The CDR3 region has the DNA TGTGCCAGCCGGTCTTCCGGGACAGGGCCCTCCGAGCAGTACTTC.

The rearrangement uses TRBV5-6 and TRBJ1-2; D is perhaps TRBD1 (5 bases). CDR3 size: 16 residues. Trimming took 0 bases from V and 0 from J, leaving 12 bases between them. The germline V gene encodes CDR1 SGHDT and CDR2 YYEEEE. The chain's CDR3 is CASSLEIGGSNYGYTF. CDR3 nucleotide sequence: TGTGCCAGCAGCTTGGAGATTGGGGGATCTAACTATGGCTACACCTTC.

This rearrangement joins TRBV2 to TRBJ2-7; no firm D call. This CDR3 is 12 amino acids long. Looked up from germline, CDR1 is SNHLY and CDR2 is FYNNEI. The germline V and J ends were trimmed by 7 bases and 2 bases, with 9 bases remaining between them. In nucleotides, the CDR3 is TGTGCCAGCAATAATGGTGCCTACGAGCAGTACTTC. This sequence encodes CASNNGAYEQYF.

The rearrangement links TRBV10-1 to TRBJ2-7; TRBD2 matches at 7 bases. The junction had 12 bases not matched to a gene; V was cut back by 4 bases and J by 3 bases. The CDR3 contains 16 residues. Germline lookup yields CDR1 WNHNN and CDR2 SYGVQD (reference sequence). The CDR3 nucleotides are TGCGCCAGCAGTGTCGGACAAGCGGGGTCCCTCTACGAGCAGTACTTC. This encodes CASSVGQAGSLYEQYF.

The chain has TRBV5-4 and TRBJ1-5, with 8 bases lining up with TRBD1. This CDR3 has 18 amino acids. Germline V CDR1 and CDR2: SGHNT, YYREEE (reference sequence). Trimming took 4 bases from V and 0 from J; bases not matched to a gene: 12. The CDR3 protein is CASSIGQGEAYSNQPQHF. CDR3 DNA: TGTGCCAGCAGCATCGGACAGGGAGAGGCGTATAGCAATCAGCCCCAGCATTTT.

There are a few counts of this clone. This chain connects TRBV4-1 to TRBJ2-7; TRBD2 is a possible D gene (6 bases). V lost 3 bases to trimming and J lost 2 bases, with 14 bases between them. This CDR3 is built from 15 residues. The germline V gene encodes CDR1 MGHRA and CDR2 YSYEKL. The CDR3 region is CASSQGGPGPYEQYF. The CDR3 DNA is TGCGCCAGCAGCCAGGGGGGACCCGGACCCTACGAGCAGTACTTC.

This sequence joins TRBV11-2 and TRBJ2-7, with TRBD1 matching over 9 bases. With 0 bases clipped from V and 3 bases from J, the junction kept 6 bases outside the gene matches. CDR1 and CDR2 (germline): SGHAT, FQNNGV. The CDR3 length is 16 residues. In nucleotides, the CDR3 is TGTGCCAGCAGCTTAGATCCGGGACAGGGTGTCTACGAGCAGTACTTC. As protein: CASSLDPGQGVYEQYF.

This rearrangement joins TRBV7-9 to TRBJ2-7; the D gene could be TRBD1 or TRBD2 (6 bases each). The CDR3 loop spans 13 amino acids. Trimming left V 7 bases short and J 5 bases short, with 15 bases between. Germline CDR1 is SEHNR and CDR2 is FQNEAQ (reference sequence). The CDR3 DNA reads TGTGCCAGCACCTCCAGGGGAGGCGACGAGCAGTACTTC. This translates into CASTSRGGDEQYF.

The rearrangement uses TRBV5-1 and TRBJ2-1; D perhaps matches TRBD2 (6 bases). V lost 9 bases to trimming and J lost 7 bases, with 17 bases between them. The CDR3 contains 13 residues. The germline V gene has CDR1 SGHRS and CDR2 YFSETQ. The DNA for the CDR3 is TGCGCCACCAACCGGGGACTTGAAAATGAGCAGTTCTTC. This encodes CATNRGLENEQFF.

The J gene is TRBJ2-1, the V gene TRBV5-1, with TRBD1 matching over 8 bases. With 3 bases clipped from V and 7 bases from J, the junction kept 6 bases outside the gene matches. From germline, CDR1 is SGHRS and CDR2 YFSETQ. CDR3 length equals 14 residues. CDR3 DNA: TGCGCCAGCAGCTCTCAGGGGGCGGGAAATGAGCAGTTCTTC. Translating gives CASSSQGAGNEQFF.